These T cell receptor beta chains were read from a single sample in a study of identical twins. TCRdb processed the 5' RACE reads anew with MiXCR; each CDR3 protein has one entry. Of more than 350,000 distinct CDR3 sequences in the sample, around 9.7% are singletons; the top ten hold approximately 8.9%. The specimen sequenced was naive T cells sorted from blood. Source of these receptors: a woman aged 45 to 65 in good health. CDR3s include the opening cysteine and the closing phenylalanine or tryptophan. Each record gives: V gene, clone size, D gene, J gene, CDR3 protein, CDR3 DNA. A D gene is named only where the DNA matches it firmly. Not every row has a clone size; where given, it reads once, few, many or a size class.

TRBV5-6	-	-	TRBJ2-7	CASSAGLNSYEQYF	TGTGCCAGCAGCGCGGGACTCAACTCCTACGAGCAGTACTTC
TRBV4-1	-	-	TRBJ2-7	CASSQDPGSSLGEQYF	TGCGCCAGCAGCCAAGATCCCGGGAGTAGTTTGGGCGAGCAGTACTTC
TRBV4-1	many	-	TRBJ1-2	CASSQEATFYGYTF	TGCGCCAGCAGCCAAGAAGCCACGTTCTATGGCTACACCTTC
TRBV7-9	-	TRBD1	TRBJ1-1	CASSYRWDSEAFF	TGTGCCAGCTCCTACCGATGGGACAGTGAAGCTTTCTTT
TRBV7-8	few	TRBD2	TRBJ2-1	CASSLSPGLAGGDEQFF	TGTGCCAGCAGCTTATCTCCAGGACTAGCGGGAGGCGATGAGCAGTTCTTC
TRBV4-2	many	-	TRBJ2-2	CASSQGVGGELFF	TGTGCCAGCAGCCAAGGGGTAGGCGGAGAGCTGTTTTTT
TRBV29-1	many	TRBD2	TRBJ2-1	CSVPGGVAGPGLFF	TGCAGCGTCCCGGGGGGGGTAGCGGGGCCGGGTTTGTTCTTC
TRBV20-1	few	-	TRBJ2-7	CSATDRMGLYEQYF	TGCAGTGCTACAGACAGGATGGGCCTTTACGAGCAGTACTTC
TRBV6-6	-	-	TRBJ2-7	CASSTGPSLGYF	TGTGCCAGCAGTACCGGACCCTCGCTGGGGTACTTC
TRBV30	few	TRBD1	TRBJ1-5	CAWSPGTGHQPQHF	TGTGCCTGGAGCCCCGGGACAGGTCATCAGCCCCAGCATTTT
TRBV12-3/TRBV12-4	few	TRBD1	TRBJ2-1	CASSFLGQGYNEQFF	TGTGCCAGCAGTTTTTTGGGACAGGGGTACAATGAGCAGTTCTTC
TRBV6-1	-	-	TRBJ1-1	CASSDLGQNTEAFF	TGTGCCAGCAGTGATTTAGGGCAGAACACTGAAGCTTTCTTT
TRBV29-1	few	TRBD1	TRBJ2-4	CSVATGGLGAKNIQYF	TGCAGCGTCGCGACAGGGGGCTTGGGGGCCAAAAACATTCAGTACTTC
TRBV12-3/TRBV12-4	many	-	TRBJ1-1	CASNSGRGEGAFF	TGTGCCAGCAACTCGGGACGAGGAGAAGGAGCTTTCTTT
TRBV4-1	-	TRBD2	TRBJ2-1	CASSQDTGGPNEQFF	TGCGCCAGCAGCCAAGATACGGGAGGGCCGAATGAGCAGTTCTTC
TRBV29-1	many	-	TRBJ2-3	CSVESSSVADTQYF	TGCAGCGTTGAATCTAGCTCGGTCGCAGATACGCAGTATTTT
TRBV24-1	-	-	TRBJ2-7	CATSDLQRTGAYEQYF	TGTGCCACCAGTGATTTGCAGAGGACGGGGGCGTACGAGCAGTACTTC